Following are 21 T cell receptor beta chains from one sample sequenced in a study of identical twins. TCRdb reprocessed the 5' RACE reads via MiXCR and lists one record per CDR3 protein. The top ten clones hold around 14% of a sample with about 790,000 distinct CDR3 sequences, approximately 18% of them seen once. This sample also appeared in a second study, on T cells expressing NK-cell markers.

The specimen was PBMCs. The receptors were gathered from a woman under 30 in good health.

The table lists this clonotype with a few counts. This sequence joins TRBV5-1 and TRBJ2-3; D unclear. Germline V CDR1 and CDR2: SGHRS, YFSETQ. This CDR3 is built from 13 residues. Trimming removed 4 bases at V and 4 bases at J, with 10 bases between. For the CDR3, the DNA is TGCGCCAGCAGCATTGGTAGCCCAGATACGCAGTATTTT. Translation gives CASSIGSPDTQYF.

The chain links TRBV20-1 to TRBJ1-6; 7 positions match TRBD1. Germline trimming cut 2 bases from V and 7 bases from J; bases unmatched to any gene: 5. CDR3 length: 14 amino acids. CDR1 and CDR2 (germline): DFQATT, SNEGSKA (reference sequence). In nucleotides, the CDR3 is TGCAGTGCTAGAATGACACAGGGGAATTCACCCCTCCACTTT. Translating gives CSARMTQGNSPLHF.

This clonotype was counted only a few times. The CDR3 loop is CASSEKDGNTEAFF. Written as DNA, the CDR3 is TGTGCCAGCAGCGAAAAGGACGGGAACACTGAAGCTTTCTTT. This chain links TRBV12-3 or TRBV12-4 with TRBJ1-1; D ambiguous. The CDR3 contains 14 residues. Trimming took off 6 bases at V and 1 base at J, with 12 bases between the two ends.

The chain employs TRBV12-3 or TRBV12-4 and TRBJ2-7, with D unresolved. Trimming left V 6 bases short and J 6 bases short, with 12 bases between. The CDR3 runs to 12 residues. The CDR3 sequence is CASSLLISEQYF. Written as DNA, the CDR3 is TGTGCCAGCAGCCTTCTCATCTCCGAGCAGTACTTC.

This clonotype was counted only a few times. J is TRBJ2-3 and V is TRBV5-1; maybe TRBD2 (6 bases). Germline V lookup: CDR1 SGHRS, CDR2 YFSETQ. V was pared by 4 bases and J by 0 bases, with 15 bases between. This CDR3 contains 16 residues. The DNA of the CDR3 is TGCGCCAGCAGCGACGGGGGACTCTCTAGCACAGATACGCAGTATTTT. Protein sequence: CASSDGGLSSTDTQYF.

CDR3 in DNA: TGTGCCAGCAGCCGCAGCGGGGCCAGCGCCTACGAGCAGTACTTC. This translates into CASSRSGASAYEQYF. The V and J genes are TRBV7-8 and TRBJ2-7; 7 bases fit TRBD2. The CDR3 extends over 15 amino acids. V trimming: 5 bases; J trimming: 2 bases; junction bases outside the gene matches: 9. CDR1 SGHVS and CDR2 FQNEAQ come from the germline V gene.

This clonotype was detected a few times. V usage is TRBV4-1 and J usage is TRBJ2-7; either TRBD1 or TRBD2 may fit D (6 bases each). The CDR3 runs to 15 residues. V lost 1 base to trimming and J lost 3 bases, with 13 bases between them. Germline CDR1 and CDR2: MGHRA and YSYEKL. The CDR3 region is CASSQVQGGIYEQYF. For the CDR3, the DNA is TGCGCCAGCAGCCAAGTACAGGGAGGAATCTACGAGCAGTACTTC.

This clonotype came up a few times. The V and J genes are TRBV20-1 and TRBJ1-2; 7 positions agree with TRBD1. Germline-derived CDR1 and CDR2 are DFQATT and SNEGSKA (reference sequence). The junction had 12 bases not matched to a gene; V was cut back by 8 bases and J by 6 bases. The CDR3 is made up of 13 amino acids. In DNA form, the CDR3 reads TGCAGTCTATCCACCGGAGGGGGCAATGGCTACACCTTC. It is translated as CSLSTGGGNGYTF.

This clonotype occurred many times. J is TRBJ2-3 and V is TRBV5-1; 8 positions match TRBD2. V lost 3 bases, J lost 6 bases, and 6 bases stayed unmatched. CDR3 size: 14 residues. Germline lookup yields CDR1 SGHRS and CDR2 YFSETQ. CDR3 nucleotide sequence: TGCGCCAGCAGCTGGGGACTAGTGAGCGATACGCAGTATTTT. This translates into CASSWGLVSDTQYF.

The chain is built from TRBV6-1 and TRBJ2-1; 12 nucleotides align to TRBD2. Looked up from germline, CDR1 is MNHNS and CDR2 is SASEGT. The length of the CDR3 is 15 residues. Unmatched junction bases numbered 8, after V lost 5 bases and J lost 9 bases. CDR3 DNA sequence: TGTGCCAGCAGTCGTATACTAGCGGGGGGCGGTGAGCAGTTCTTC. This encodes CASSRILAGGGEQFF.

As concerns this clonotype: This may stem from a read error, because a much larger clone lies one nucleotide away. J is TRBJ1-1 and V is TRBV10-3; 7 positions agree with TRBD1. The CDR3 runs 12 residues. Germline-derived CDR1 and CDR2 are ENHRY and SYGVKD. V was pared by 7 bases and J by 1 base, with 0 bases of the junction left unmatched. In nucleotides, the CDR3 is TGTGCCATCAACAGGGGGAACACTGAAGCTTTCTTT. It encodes CAINRGNTEAFF.

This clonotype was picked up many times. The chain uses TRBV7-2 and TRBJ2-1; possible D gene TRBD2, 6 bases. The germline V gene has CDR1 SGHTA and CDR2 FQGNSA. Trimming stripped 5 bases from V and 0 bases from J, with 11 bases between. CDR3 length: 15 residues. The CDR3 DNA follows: TGTGCCAGCAGCCGGGACTTGTACTCCTACAATGAGCAGTTCTTC. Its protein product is CASSRDLYSYNEQFF.

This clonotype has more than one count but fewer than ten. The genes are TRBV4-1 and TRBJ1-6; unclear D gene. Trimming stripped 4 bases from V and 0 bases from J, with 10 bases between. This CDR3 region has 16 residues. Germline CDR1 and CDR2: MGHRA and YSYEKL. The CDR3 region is CASSLSEHSYNSPLHF. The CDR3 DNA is TGCGCCAGCAGCCTCTCGGAGCACTCCTATAATTCACCCCTCCACTTT.

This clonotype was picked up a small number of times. In DNA, the CDR3 is TGTGCCACCAGTGATTCCGAATACGCGAACACCGGGGAGCTGTTTTTT. Protein sequence: CATSDSEYANTGELFF. V gene TRBV24-1 combines with J gene TRBJ2-2; no reliable D call. Trimming left V 2 bases short and J 0 bases short, with 9 bases between. The CDR3 consists of 16 residues. Germline V CDR1 and CDR2: KGHDR, SFDVKD.

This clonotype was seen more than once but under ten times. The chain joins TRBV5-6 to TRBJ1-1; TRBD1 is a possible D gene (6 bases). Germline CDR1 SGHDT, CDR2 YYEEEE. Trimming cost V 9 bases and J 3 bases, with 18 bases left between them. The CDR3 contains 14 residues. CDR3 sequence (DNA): TGTGCCACCGGACAGTACCGGTGGGACACTGAAGCTTTCTTT. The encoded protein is CATGQYRWDTEAFF.

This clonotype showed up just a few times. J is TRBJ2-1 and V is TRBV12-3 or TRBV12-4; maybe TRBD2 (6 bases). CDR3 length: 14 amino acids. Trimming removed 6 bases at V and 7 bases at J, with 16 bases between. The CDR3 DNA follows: TGTGCCAGCAGGCGGGACTTGCCCCAGAATGAGCAGTTCTTC. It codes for CASRRDLPQNEQFF.

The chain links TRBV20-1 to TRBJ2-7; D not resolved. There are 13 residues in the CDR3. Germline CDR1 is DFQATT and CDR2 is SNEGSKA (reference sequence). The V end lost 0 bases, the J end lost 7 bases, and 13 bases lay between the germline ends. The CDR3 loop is CSAREWMVEEQYF. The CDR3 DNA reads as TGCAGTGCTAGAGAGTGGATGGTGGAGGAGCAGTACTTC.

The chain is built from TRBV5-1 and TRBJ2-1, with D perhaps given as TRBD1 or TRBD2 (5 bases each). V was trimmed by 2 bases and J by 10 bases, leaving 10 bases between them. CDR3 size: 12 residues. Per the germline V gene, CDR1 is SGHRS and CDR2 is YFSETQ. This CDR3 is CASSFVGDEQFF. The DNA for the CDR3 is TGCGCCAGCAGCTTCGTCGGGGACGAGCAGTTCTTC.

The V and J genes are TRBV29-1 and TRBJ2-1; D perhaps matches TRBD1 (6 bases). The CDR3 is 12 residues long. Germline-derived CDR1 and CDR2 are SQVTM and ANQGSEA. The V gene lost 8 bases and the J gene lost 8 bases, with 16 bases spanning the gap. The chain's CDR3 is CSSHRELDEQFF. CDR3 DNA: TGCAGCTCCCACAGGGAACTGGATGAGCAGTTCTTC.

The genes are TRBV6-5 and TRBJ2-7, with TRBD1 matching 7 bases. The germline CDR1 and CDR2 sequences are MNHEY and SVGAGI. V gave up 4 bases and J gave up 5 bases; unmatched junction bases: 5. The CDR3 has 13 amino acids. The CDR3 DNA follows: TGTGCCAGCAGTTTCGCGACAGGGCACGAGCAGTACTTC. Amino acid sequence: CASSFATGHEQYF.

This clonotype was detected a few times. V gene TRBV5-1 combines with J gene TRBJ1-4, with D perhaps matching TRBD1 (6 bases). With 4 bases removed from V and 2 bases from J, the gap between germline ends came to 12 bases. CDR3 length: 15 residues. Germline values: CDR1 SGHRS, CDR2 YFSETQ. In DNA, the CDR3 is TGCGCCAGCAGCGGGGGGCCATTTACTAATGAAAAACTGTTTTTT. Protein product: CASSGGPFTNEKLFF.